One T cell receptor (beta chain) is described in this entry. The participants were between about 18 and 90 years old and came from roughly 25 US areas. The sample is drawn from a study of blood T cell repertoires in COVID-19. Study at large: Samples representing acute and convalescent COVID-19 were sourced from the United States, Italy and Spain. PBMCs, B-cell-depleted T cells, or T cells provided the cDNA or gDNA that made up the material.

In the authors' workflow: From reference gene primer amplification, estimates of nucleated cell counts were derived. Profiled with immunoSEQ multiplex PCR; TCRdb holds only in-frame clones, not every one. The V and J calls and clone size were taken over from that table, and D and trimming were inferred from the DNA. The sample contains 150,000 or so clones, approximately 86% of which appear only once. Germline V gives CDR1 LNHDA, CDR2 SQIVND (reference sequence). Unmatched junction bases numbered 10, after V lost 7 bases and J lost 8 bases. The CDR3 extends over 13 amino acids. The chain combines TRBV19 with TRBJ1-2; TRBD1 matches at 7 bases. This TCR was recovered from a woman in her thirties or forties who had been exposed to COVID-19. The sequenced material came from PBMCs or T cells enriched from blood (not recorded which). The CDR3 spells CASTLGRGDGYTF. The CDR3 bases are TGTGCCAGTACCCTAGGCAGGGGGGACGGCTACACCTTC.